The rows below give T cell receptor beta chains drawn from one sample of a study of shared clonotypes between healthy human individuals. Libraries were prepared by immunoSEQ multiplex PCR; TCRdb keeps only in-frame clonotypes and omits some of them. The data show 660,000 or so clones, roughly 96% seen once. Sequencing used naive CD8+ T cells sorted from blood. These receptors all stem from a woman aged 30 to 39 in good health. CDR3s include the opening cysteine and the closing phenylalanine or tryptophan. Fields, in order: clone size, D gene, J gene, V gene, CDR3 protein, CDR3 DNA. A D gene is named only where the DNA matches it firmly. A row's size may be missing; if present it is once, few, many or a size class.

size: NA; D: NA; J: TRBJ2-7; V: TRBV2; CDR3: CASIGLTYEQYF; DNA: TGTGCCAGCATCGGGCTAACCTACGAGCAGTACTTC
size: once; D: TRBD2; J: TRBJ2-7; V: TRBV2; CDR3: CASSVGTNYEQYF; DNA: TGTGCCAGCAGTGTGGGGACTAACTACGAGCAGTACTTC
size: NA; D: TRBD2; J: TRBJ2-1; V: TRBV27; CDR3: CASSLLAGGPGIHNEQFF; DNA: TGTGCCAGCAGTCTATTAGCGGGAGGCCCGGGGATTCACAATGAGCAGTTCTTC
size: NA; D: TRBD2; J: TRBJ2-1; V: TRBV28; CDR3: CASSFGTSGTHYNEQFF; DNA: TGTGCCAGCAGTTTCGGGACTAGCGGGACCCACTACAATGAGCAGTTCTTC
size: NA; D: NA; J: TRBJ2-2; V: TRBV7-2; CDR3: CASSLLGGIAFF; DNA: TGTGCCAGCAGCTTATTGGGCGGTATTGCGTTTTTT
size: NA; D: TRBD1; J: TRBJ1-1; V: TRBV5-8; CDR3: CASSFGTGGQEDAFF; DNA: TGTGCCAGCAGCTTTGGGACAGGGGGCCAAGAGGACGCTTTCTTT
size: NA; D: TRBD1; J: TRBJ1-2; V: TRBV13; CDR3: CASSGQGNGYTF; DNA: TGTGCCAGCAGCGGACAGGGGAATGGCTACACCTTC
size: NA; D: NA; J: TRBJ1-2; V: TRBV4-1; CDR3: CASSPQPGSRLYGYTF; DNA: TGCGCCAGCAGCCCCCAACCGGGGAGCAGGCTATATGGCTACACCTTC
size: NA; D: TRBD1; J: TRBJ1-2; V: TRBV5-6; CDR3: CASSSWTGLEGYTF; DNA: TGTGCCAGCAGCTCGTGGACAGGGCTTGAAGGCTACACCTTC
size: NA; D: TRBD2; J: TRBJ2-4; V: TRBV7-9; CDR3: CASSSTMTSDKNIQYF; DNA: TGTGCCAGCAGCTCTACGATGACTAGCGACAAAAACATTCAGTACTTC
size: NA; D: TRBD2; J: TRBJ2-1; V: TRBV2; CDR3: CASLAGGTYNEQFF; DNA: TGTGCCAGCCTAGCGGGAGGTACCTACAATGAGCAGTTCTTC
size: NA; D: TRBD1; J: TRBJ2-7; V: TRBV27; CDR3: CASGQGRYEQYF; DNA: TGTGCCAGCGGACAGGGTCGGTACGAGCAGTACTTC
size: NA; D: NA; J: TRBJ1-1; V: TRBV6-5; CDR3: CASSYSMGGNTEAFF; DNA: TGTGCCAGCAGTTACTCTATGGGAGGGAACACTGAAGCTTTCTTT
size: NA; D: NA; J: TRBJ2-7; V: TRBV25-1; CDR3: CACGLTYEQYF; DNA: TGTGCCTGTGGCCTCACCTACGAGCAGTACTTC
size: NA; D: NA; J: TRBJ1-3; V: TRBV6-1; CDR3: CASSEGSSGNTIYF; DNA: TGTGCCAGCAGTGAAGGCTCCTCTGGAAACACCATATATTTT
size: NA; D: TRBD2; J: TRBJ2-1; V: TRBV9; CDR3: CASSARTSGTYNEQFF; DNA: TGTGCCAGCAGCGCTCGGACTAGCGGGACTTACAATGAGCAGTTCTTC
size: NA; D: NA; J: TRBJ2-5; V: TRBV28; CDR3: CASSHITDPSEQYF; DNA: TGTGCCAGCAGCCACATTACAGACCCTTCTGAGCAGTACTTC
size: NA; D: TRBD2; J: TRBJ2-1; V: TRBV15; CDR3: CATNPGLVNEQFF; DNA: TGTGCCACCAATCCGGGACTAGTCAATGAGCAGTTCTTC
size: NA; D: NA; J: TRBJ1-2; V: TRBV6-6; CDR3: CASSYSGSGTYGYTF; DNA: TGTGCCAGCAGTTACTCGGGGTCAGGTACCTATGGCTACACCTTC
size: NA; D: NA; J: TRBJ2-7; V: TRBV13; CDR3: CASSLRELSSEQYF; DNA: TGTGCCAGCAGCTTAAGGGAACTCAGTAGCGAGCAGTACTTC
size: NA; D: NA; J: TRBJ2-7; V: TRBV7-6; CDR3: CASSLTSSSEQYF; DNA: TGTGCCAGCAGCTTGACTAGTTCGTCCGAGCAGTACTTC
size: NA; D: TRBD2; J: TRBJ2-7; V: TRBV11-2; CDR3: CASSFGLAGYEQYF; DNA: TGTGCCAGCAGCTTTGGACTAGCGGGATACGAGCAGTACTTC
size: NA; D: NA; J: TRBJ1-3; V: TRBV7-6; CDR3: CASSDTGHGNTIYF; DNA: TGTGCCAGCAGCGACACAGGGCATGGAAACACCATATATTTT
size: NA; D: NA; J: TRBJ1-5; V: TRBV5-6; CDR3: CASSPGSNQPQHF; DNA: TGTGCCAGCTCTCCAGGGAGCAATCAGCCCCAGCATTTT
size: NA; D: TRBD2; J: TRBJ2-3; V: TRBV4-2; CDR3: CASSQEGWTSGADTQYF; DNA: TGTGCCAGCAGCCAAGAGGGGTGGACTAGCGGCGCAGATACGCAGTATTTT
size: NA; D: TRBD1; J: TRBJ2-1; V: TRBV11-2; CDR3: CASSLGASGGASNEQFF; DNA: TGTGCCAGCAGCTTAGGAGCCTCAGGGGGCGCGTCTAATGAGCAGTTCTTC
size: NA; D: NA; J: TRBJ1-3; V: TRBV11-2; CDR3: CASSLVQVGSGNTIYF; DNA: TGTGCCAGCAGCTTAGTCCAGGTCGGCTCTGGAAACACCATATATTTT
size: NA; D: NA; J: TRBJ2-1; V: TRBV9; CDR3: CASSVVGLPSANEQFF; DNA: TGTGCCAGCAGCGTAGTAGGGCTACCTTCGGCTAATGAGCAGTTCTTC
size: NA; D: TRBD2; J: TRBJ2-7; V: TRBV11-2; CDR3: CASSLAASGEPSSYEQYF; DNA: TGTGCCAGCAGCTTAGCGGCTAGCGGGGAACCGAGCTCCTACGAGCAGTACTTC
size: NA; D: TRBD1; J: TRBJ2-1; V: TRBV28; CDR3: CASSSTGDEQFF; DNA: TGTGCCAGCAGCTCGACAGGGGATGAGCAGTTCTTC
size: NA; D: NA; J: TRBJ1-1; V: TRBV30; CDR3: CAWSVGGVRTEAFF; DNA: TGTGCCTGGAGTGTAGGCGGGGTGCGCACTGAAGCTTTCTTT
size: NA; D: TRBD2; J: TRBJ2-7; V: TRBV27; CDR3: CASSLLAGDSIGKDEQYF; DNA: TGTGCCAGCAGTTTACTAGCGGGAGACTCGATTGGTAAGGACGAGCAGTACTTC
size: NA; D: NA; J: TRBJ2-1; V: TRBV7-9; CDR3: CASIARGSRGEQFF; DNA: TGTGCCAGCATCGCCCGGGGAAGCAGAGGTGAGCAGTTCTTC
size: once; D: TRBD1; J: TRBJ1-3; V: TRBV27; CDR3: CASSLSLQGVLSGNTIYF; DNA: TGTGCCAGCAGTTTATCGCTCCAGGGGGTACTCTCTGGAAACACCATATATTTT
size: NA; D: TRBD1; J: TRBJ2-7; V: TRBV2; CDR3: CASSDSDRGGWEQYF; DNA: TGTGCCAGCAGTGATTCGGACAGGGGCGGTTGGGAGCAGTACTTC
size: once; D: NA; J: TRBJ2-5; V: TRBV19; CDR3: CASSITSGSGETQYF; DNA: TGTGCCAGTAGTATAACGTCAGGGTCGGGAGAGACCCAGTACTTC
size: NA; D: NA; J: TRBJ1-1; V: TRBV27; CDR3: CASSSGGGTEAFF; DNA: TGTGCCAGCAGTTCCGGGGGGGGTACTGAAGCTTTCTTT
size: NA; D: NA; J: TRBJ2-7; V: TRBV27; CDR3: CASSLLGGVSTYEQYF; DNA: TGTGCCAGCAGTCTGTTAGGTGGGGTTTCGACCTACGAGCAGTACTTC
size: NA; D: TRBD2; J: TRBJ2-7; V: TRBV28; CDR3: CASSSRLAGVLEQYF; DNA: TGTGCCAGCAGTTCCCGCCTAGCGGGAGTACTCGAGCAGTACTTC
size: once; D: TRBD2; J: TRBJ2-7; V: TRBV4-2; CDR3: CASSQGLAETYEQYF; DNA: TGTGCCAGCAGCCAAGGCCTAGCGGAGACCTACGAGCAGTACTTC
size: NA; D: TRBD1; J: TRBJ2-7; V: TRBV7-8; CDR3: CASVLGTGGYEQYF; DNA: TGTGCCAGCGTCCTAGGGACAGGGGGGTACGAGCAGTACTTC
size: NA; D: TRBD1; J: TRBJ1-5; V: TRBV19; CDR3: CASSTGGTGYNQPQHF; DNA: TGTGCCAGTAGTACAGGGGGGACAGGTTATAATCAGCCCCAGCATTTT
size: NA; D: TRBD1; J: TRBJ1-1; V: TRBV19; CDR3: CASKQGATEAFF; DNA: TGTGCCAGTAAACAGGGGGCTACTGAAGCTTTCTTT
size: NA; D: NA; J: TRBJ2-7; V: TRBV27; CDR3: CASSNNGPSYEQYF; DNA: TGTGCCAGCAGCAATAATGGGCCCTCCTACGAGCAGTACTTC
size: NA; D: NA; J: TRBJ1-2; V: TRBV27; CDR3: CASSSGTNYGYTF; DNA: TGTGCCAGCAGTTCGGGGACTAACTATGGCTACACCTTC
size: NA; D: NA; J: TRBJ1-5; V: TRBV5-3; CDR3: CARSLVRDSNQPQHF; DNA: TGTGCCAGAAGCTTGGTAAGGGATAGCAATCAGCCCCAGCATTTT
size: NA; D: NA; J: TRBJ2-1; V: TRBV9; CDR3: CASSEWDVSYNEQFF; DNA: TGTGCCAGCAGCGAATGGGACGTCTCCTACAATGAGCAGTTCTTC
size: NA; D: NA; J: TRBJ1-1; V: TRBV27; CDR3: CASSRATSISTEAFF; DNA: TGTGCCAGCAGCCGGGCAACTAGCATCAGCACTGAAGCTTTCTTT
size: NA; D: NA; J: TRBJ1-3; V: TRBV28; CDR3: CASSSSTERSGNTIYF; DNA: TGTGCCAGCAGTTCCTCGACAGAACGCTCTGGAAACACCATATATTTT
size: NA; D: NA; J: TRBJ1-6; V: TRBV4-1; CDR3: CASSPGPAGSNSPLHF; DNA: TGCGCCAGCAGCCCTGGACCAGCAGGGAGTAATTCACCCCTCCACTTT
size: NA; D: TRBD1; J: TRBJ1-6; V: TRBV19; CDR3: CASSLGQGNSPLHF; DNA: TGTGCCAGTAGTTTGGGACAGGGAAATTCACCCCTCCACTTT